Sequencing of this T cell receptor beta chain was carried out in a study of PD-1 blockade in mismatch repair-deficient tumors. For the study at large: All were previously treated, progressing patients with around eleven mismatch repair-deficient cancer types.

PCR or immunohistochemistry showed mismatch repair deficiency in every enrolled patient. Three pembrolizumab responders had their TCRs sequenced. Deletions cut 9 bases from V and 0 bases from J, with 14 bases between. Germline lookup yields CDR1 SNHLY and CDR2 FYNNEI. This CDR3 region has 15 residues. Only a few counts were recorded for this clone. Its antigen is unknown. Measured with immunoSEQ multiplex PCR; TCRdb has only the in-frame clones, and not every one. The sample comprises about 110,000 clones, about 83% of which are singletons, and about 4.5% rests with the top ten. Study-wide results and limits: Tumor-resident clones, often undetectable pretreatment in blood, expanded then contracted after pembrolizumab.

The J gene is TRBJ2-2, the V gene TRBV2; D gene ambiguous. The specimen comprised peripheral blood, sampled 60 weeks after starting pembrolizumab. The receptor comes from an adult with mismatch repair-deficient cancer. The CDR3 DNA is TGTGCCAGTGCCCCCGGACGACCGAACACCGGGGAGCTGTTTTTT. Its protein product is CASAPGRPNTGELFF.